The 20 T cell receptor beta chains in this list originate from one sample, sequenced in a study of EBV T-cell therapy then PD-1 blockade in nasopharyngeal carcinoma. The treatment: AdE1-LMPpoly-expanded autologous EBV-specific T-cell therapy followed by anti-PD-1 nivolumab. Their antigen targets remain unknown. Using immunoSEQ multiplex PCR, the repertoire was profiled, and TCRdb retains in-frame clones only, with some absent. The sample yields under 20,000 clones, 80% to 85% seen once. The sample consisted of CD8+ T cells from blood, taken around day 33 from a patient whose treatment included autologous EBV-specific T cells and nivolumab. These receptors were taken from a man aged 40-50 years with nasopharyngeal carcinoma.

This clone has more than one count but fewer than ten. The chain has TRBV7-9 and TRBJ2-6; 7 nucleotides agree with TRBD1. V gave up 5 bases and J gave up 0 bases; unmatched junction bases: 13. The CDR3 extends over 19 amino acids. Germline lookup yields CDR1 SEHNR and CDR2 FQNEAQ (reference sequence). The CDR3 bases are TGTGCCAGCAGCCCGCCCGACAGGGCCCAAAGCTCTGGGGCCAACGTCCTGACTTTC. It codes for CASSPPDRAQSSGANVLTF.

The chain has TRBV9 and TRBJ2-3, with 12 bases matching TRBD2. The germline V gene encodes CDR1 SGDLS and CDR2 YYNGEE. The ends lost 0 bases at V and 4 bases at J; junction bases unmatched: 0. The CDR3 has 15 residues. The CDR3 is CASSVASGGADTQYF. The CDR3 DNA sequence: TGTGCCAGCAGCGTAGCTAGCGGGGGGGCAGATACGCAGTATTTT.

The chain couples TRBV13 to TRBJ1-6; maybe TRBD1 (6 bases). The CDR3 totals 15 residues. V lost 5 bases and J 0 bases, leaving 8 bases between the germline ends. Germline V CDR1 and CDR2: PRHDT, FYEKMQ (reference sequence). DNA for the CDR3: TGTGCCAGCAGCGAAGGGGGCTCCTATAATTCACCCCTCCACTTT. It is translated as CASSEGGSYNSPLHF.

J is TRBJ1-1 and V is TRBV9, with no clear D. This CDR3 has 14 amino acids. The V gene's germline CDR1 is SGDLS and CDR2 YYNGEE. Deletions cut 1 base from V and 1 base from J, with 8 bases between. CDR3 coding DNA: TGTGCCAGCAGCGTATGGGGTGGGAACACTGAAGCTTTCTTT. Translation gives CASSVWGGNTEAFF.

The chain has TRBV5-6 and TRBJ2-7, with no clear D. This CDR3 has 12 residues. The V end lost 1 base, the J end lost 4 bases, and 6 bases lay between the germline ends. Germline V lookup: CDR1 SGHDT, CDR2 YYEEEE. For the CDR3, the DNA is TGTGCCAGCAGCTTGACAGCGTACGAGCAGTACTTC. Protein: CASSLTAYEQYF.

The chain has TRBV2 and TRBJ2-7; D not resolved. Germline V gene lookup returns CDR1 SNHLY and CDR2 FYNNEI. The CDR3 length is 14 residues. V lost 4 bases and J lost 0, with 10 bases in between. The DNA for the CDR3 is TGTGCCAGCAGTGTGTCGGATGACTCCTACGAGCAGTACTTC. This encodes CASSVSDDSYEQYF.

This chain joins TRBV4-1 and TRBJ1-1; the D gene is possibly TRBD1 (6 bases). The CDR3 length is 15 residues. The germline V gene has CDR1 MGHRA and CDR2 YSYEKL. The V and J ends lost 5 bases and 6 bases respectively, with 19 bases between them. CDR3 amino acids: CASSSRGQGKSEAFF. As DNA, the CDR3 is TGCGCCAGCAGCTCCCGGGGGCAGGGGAAGTCTGAAGCTTTCTTT.

The rearrangement joins TRBV15 to TRBJ1-1; TRBD1 is a possible D gene (5 bases). This CDR3 is 14 amino acids long. Trimming pared 0 bases from V and 6 bases from J, leaving 11 bases between. Germline V lookup: CDR1 LNHNV, CDR2 YYDKDF (reference sequence). The CDR3 sequence is CATSRERVGPEAFF. The CDR3 DNA follows: TGTGCCACCAGCAGAGAAAGGGTGGGACCTGAAGCTTTCTTT.

The chain couples TRBV4-3 to TRBJ1-2, with a possible D match to TRBD1 (5 bases). Looked up from germline, CDR1 is LGHNA and CDR2 is YSLEER. The germline V and J ends were trimmed by 0 bases and 0 bases, with 14 bases remaining between them. The CDR3 totals 17 residues. The CDR3, as DNA: TGCGCCAGCAGCCAAGACGGCTCGGGACTCACTAACTATGGCTACACCTTC. It codes for CASSQDGSGLTNYGYTF.

This clone was counted once. This chain links TRBV12-3 or TRBV12-4 with TRBJ2-7; the D call may be TRBD1 or TRBD2 (6 bases each). The ends were cut back, 4 bases at V and 3 bases at J, with 10 bases in the middle. This CDR3 comprises 13 residues. The CDR3 DNA follows: TGTGCCAGCAGTTACGGGGGCCGCTACGAGCAGTACTTC. Its translation: CASSYGGRYEQYF.

The rearrangement links TRBV6-4 to TRBJ2-2; maybe TRBD2 (5 bases). The CDR3 covers 14 residues. Germline CDR1 is MRHNA and CDR2 is SNTAGT. V dropped 0 bases and J dropped 3 bases, with 5 bases sitting between them. CDR3 nucleotides: TGTGCCAGCAGTGACTCGCGGGACACCGGGGAGCTGTTTTTT. Encoded protein: CASSDSRDTGELFF.

This clone was detected only once. J is TRBJ2-7 and V is TRBV27, with D maybe TRBD2 (7 bases). V shed 2 bases and J shed 5 bases, with 13 bases lying between them. CDR1 MNHEY and CDR2 SMNVEV come from the germline V gene (reference sequence). The CDR3 spans 14 residues. CDR3 loop: CASSLRGAGNEQYF. For the CDR3, the DNA is TGTGCCAGCAGTTTACGGGGGGCCGGAAACGAGCAGTACTTC.

The CDR3 DNA reads TGTGCCAGCAGCTTGGACGGCGCTGGCTACACCTTC. It is translated as CASSLDGAGYTF. The J gene is TRBJ1-2, the V gene TRBV5-6, with D uncertain. Trimming cost V 0 bases and J 7 bases, with 7 bases left between them. This CDR3 is built from 12 residues. Germline V lookup: CDR1 SGHDT, CDR2 YYEEEE.

The rearrangement uses TRBV30 and TRBJ1-4; 10 positions agree with TRBD1. The CDR3 is 12 amino acids. Germline V gene data show CDR1 as GTSNPN and CDR2 as SVGIG (reference sequence). The trim removed 8 bases at V and 6 bases at J, leaving 3 bases unmatched. The CDR3 spells CARGQGDEKLFF. The CDR3 bases are TGTGCCCGAGGACAGGGGGATGAAAAACTGTTTTTT.

This chain joins TRBV24-1 and TRBJ2-3; unclear D gene. The CDR3 length is 14 residues. Germline V lookup: CDR1 KGHDR, CDR2 SFDVKD. Trimming removed 1 base from V and 2 bases from J, with 6 bases in between. The CDR3 bases are TGTGCCACCAGTGATTTTAAAGCCACAGATACGCAGTATTTT. It encodes CATSDFKATDTQYF.

The V call is TRBV14, the J call TRBJ1-1, with TRBD1 matching 8 bases. Trimming cost V 0 bases and J 3 bases; bases outside gene matches: 3. The CDR3 has 15 residues. Germline V gene sequence: CDR1 SGHDN, CDR2 FVKESK. The DNA of the CDR3 is TGTGCCAGCAGCCAAGACGACAGGGGTGACACTGAAGCTTTCTTT. Protein sequence: CASSQDDRGDTEAFF. Filled out from reference TRBV14 and TRBJ1-1, the complete variable domain reads EAGVTQFPSHSVIEKGQTVTLRCDPISGHDNLYWYRRVMGKEIKFLLHFVKESKQDESGMPNNRFLAERTGGTYSTLKVQPAELEDSGVYFCASSQDDRGDTEAFFGQGTRLTVV.

This sequence joins TRBV4-1 and TRBJ2-2; 12 positions agree with TRBD2. CDR3 length: 18 residues. J was trimmed by 4 bases and V by 4 bases; bases with no gene match: 10. Germline assignment: CDR1 MGHRA and CDR2 YSYEKL. CDR3 residues: CASSRGLAGGPVTGELFF. The CDR3 bases are TGCGCCAGCAGCCGGGGGCTAGCGGGGGGGCCGGTCACCGGGGAGCTGTTTTTT.

This clone has just a few counts. CDR3 sequence (DNA): TGTGCCAGCAGCTCCAGGGAGGGGGTTGAAGCTTTCTTT. Translation: CASSSREGVEAFF. The chain links TRBV13 to TRBJ1-1; tentative D call: TRBD1 (6 bases). V was shortened by 4 bases and J by 7 bases, with 13 bases between the two germline ends. The CDR3 length is 13 residues. The germline V gene has CDR1 PRHDT and CDR2 FYEKMQ (reference sequence).

This rearrangement joins TRBV4-1 to TRBJ1-5; 8 bases fit TRBD1. This CDR3 comprises 16 residues. V dropped 1 base and J dropped 9; count of bases not matched to a gene: 11. The V gene's germline CDR1 is MGHRA and CDR2 YSYEKL. CDR3 residues: CASSQGGQGRGWPQHF. CDR3 nucleotide sequence: TGCGCCAGCAGCCAAGGAGGACAGGGTAGGGGTTGGCCCCAGCATTTT.

This chain connects TRBV6-5 to TRBJ2-1; the match to TRBD1 covers 12 bases. V lost 6 bases to trimming and J lost 10 bases; unmatched junction nucleotides: 10. Germline V gene sequence: CDR1 MNHEY, CDR2 SVGAGI. This CDR3 spans 15 amino acids. The CDR3, as DNA: TGTGCCAGCAGAACACCCGGGACAGGGGGCGACGAGCAGTTCTTC. Encoded protein: CASRTPGTGGDEQFF.